This section outlines one T cell receptor beta chain sequence together with its context. The CDR3 runs 16 residues. CDR1 is LGHNA and CDR2 is YSLEER in the germline V gene. V was shortened by 0 bases and J by 0 bases, with 11 bases between the two germline ends. The record originates from a study of blood T cell repertoires in COVID-19. The table came from immunoSEQ multiplex PCR; TCRdb's copy has only in-frame clones and leaves some out. The table lists about 140,000 clones, over 70% of them singletons. This sequence originates from a man aged 45-65 years who had recovered from COVID-19. Sequenced sample: peripheral blood. The rearrangement joins TRBV4-3 to TRBJ1-1; perhaps TRBD1 as D (6 bases). The chain's CDR3 is CASSQEQGPLNTEAFF. In DNA form, the CDR3 reads TGCGCCAGCAGCCAAGAACAGGGACCCCTGAACACTGAAGCTTTCTTT.